These 30 T cell receptor beta chains came from one sample sequenced in a study of blood T cell repertoires in COVID-19. TCRdb's copy holds only in-frame clones and misses some; the assay was immunoSEQ multiplex PCR. This sample carries a few hundred thousand clones, about 85% of them seen once, and the ten largest clones take around 3.4%. Input material: peripheral blood. The receptors here all came from a woman under 30 with acute or convalescent COVID-19.

J is TRBJ2-1 and V is TRBV27; TRBD2 aligns across 7 bases. The CDR3 runs to 14 residues. J was trimmed by 3 bases and V by 9 bases; bases with no gene match: 8. From germline, CDR1 is MNHEY and CDR2 SMNVEV (reference sequence). The DNA of the CDR3 is TGTGCCAGTTGTCGGGGGGACTTCTACAATGAGCAGTTCTTC. This gives the protein CASCRGDFYNEQFF.

The chain combines TRBV12-5 with TRBJ2-3; 10 bases agree with TRBD2. V shed 4 bases, J shed 7 bases, and the junction held 8 bases outside the gene matches. The V gene's germline CDR1 is LGHNT and CDR2 FRNRAP. The CDR3 runs 15 residues. The DNA of the CDR3 is TGTGCTAGTGGTTCCCGGACTAGCGGTCCACATACGCAGTATTTT. As protein: CASGSRTSGPHTQYF.

CDR3 sequence (DNA): TGTGCCAGCAGCCTGTTAGGGGAAGGGACCCAGTACTTC. Translation: CASSLLGEGTQYF. The rearrangement uses TRBV14 and TRBJ2-5, with TRBD1 as a possible D gene (5 bases). With 4 bases removed from V and 7 bases from J, the gap between germline ends came to 13 bases. The CDR3 is 13 residues long. The germline V gene has CDR1 SGHDN and CDR2 FVKESK.

This chain links TRBV29-1 with TRBJ1-6; D remains ambiguous. V was pared by 7 bases and J by 10 bases, with 14 bases between. This CDR3 is built from 12 residues. Germline V CDR1 and CDR2: SQVTM, ANQGSEA. The CDR3 DNA sequence: TGCAGCGCAAGAACAGAGGGATCACCCCTCCACTTT. This gives the protein CSARTEGSPLHF. The whole variable domain, remainder taken from reference TRBV29-1 and TRBJ1-6, is SAVISQKPSRDICQRGTSLTIQCQVDSQVTMMFWYRQQPGQSLTLIATANQGSEATYESGFVIDKFPISRPNLTFSTLTVSNMSPEDSSIYLCSARTEGSPLHFGNGTRLTVT.

The rearrangement uses TRBV6-2 or TRBV6-3 and TRBJ2-1; 7 positions agree with TRBD2. The junction had 12 bases not matched to a gene; V was cut back by 6 bases and J by 4 bases. CDR1 is MNHEY and CDR2 is SVGEGT in the germline V gene. The CDR3 is made up of 16 amino acids. The CDR3, as DNA: TGTGCCAGCAGCTCCTTTAGCGGGCCAAAGTACAATGAGCAGTTCTTC. This gives the protein CASSSFSGPKYNEQFF.

V and J are TRBV5-1 and TRBJ2-1; maybe TRBD2 (6 bases). The CDR3 extends over 14 amino acids. Germline CDR1 is SGHRS and CDR2 is YFSETQ. V shed 0 bases and J shed 5 bases, with 9 bases lying between them. The CDR3 nucleotides are TGCGCCAGCAGCTTGGTTAGCGGCAACAATGAGCAGTTCTTC. Translation: CASSLVSGNNEQFF.

There are a few counts of this clone. The V and J genes are TRBV5-6 and TRBJ1-4; 9 nucleotides align to TRBD1. V lost 4 bases to trimming and J lost 5 bases; unmatched junction nucleotides: 9. This CDR3 has 16 residues. The V gene's germline CDR1 is SGHDT and CDR2 YYEEEE. CDR3 in DNA: TGTGCCAGCAGCAGAGCGGGACAGGGAGGGAATGAAAAACTGTTTTTT. This gives the protein CASSRAGQGGNEKLFF.

This clone came up a few times. This sample also contains other DNA sequences that code for the same CDR3. The V gene is TRBV19, the J gene TRBJ2-7, with D unclear. The length of the CDR3 is 14 residues. Germline CDR1 LNHDA, CDR2 SQIVND (reference sequence). Trimming stripped 5 bases from V and 0 bases from J, with 11 bases between. The CDR3 sequence: CASSPSGSSYEQYF. Here the CDR3 DNA reads TGTGCCAGTAGTCCAAGTGGCAGCTCCTACGAGCAGTACTTC.

The rearrangement uses TRBV23-1 and TRBJ1-2; D gene unclear. TRBV23-1 falls under the ORF class, with uncertain function. Trimming removed 0 bases at V and 2 bases at J, with 7 bases between. The CDR3 has 14 amino acids. The CDR3 loop reads CASSQSSRNYGYTF. CDR3 DNA: TGCGCCAGCAGTCAATCGTCCAGAAACTATGGCTACACCTTC.

V is TRBV3-1 (or the pseudogene TRBV3-2) and J is TRBJ2-1; 13 bases agree with TRBD2. The germline V gene encodes CDR1 LGHDT and CDR2 YNNKEL (reference sequence). Trimming took 5 bases from V and 2 from J; bases not matched to a gene: 9. There are 18 residues in the CDR3. The DNA of the CDR3 is TGTGCCAGCAGCTCCAGGACTAGCGGGAGAGGAGCCTACAATGAGCAGTTCTTC. Protein sequence: CASSSRTSGRGAYNEQFF.

The CDR3 spells CASSLDRVGGGSYEQYF. The CDR3 coding sequence is TGTGCCAGCAGCTTAGATCGGGTGGGGGGTGGATCCTACGAGCAGTACTTC. The genes are TRBV11-2 and TRBJ2-7, with a tentative D call TRBD2 (6 bases). The V gene lost 0 bases and the J gene lost 1 base, with 16 bases spanning the gap. The CDR3 spans 17 residues. Per germline, CDR1 SGHAT and CDR2 FQNNGV.

V usage is TRBV30 and J usage is TRBJ2-2, with TRBD2 as a possible D gene (6 bases). Germline V gene lookup returns CDR1 GTSNPN and CDR2 SVGIG (reference sequence). With 4 bases removed from V and 5 bases from J, the gap between germline ends came to 17 bases. CDR3 length: 15 residues. The CDR3: CAWMGGLTNTGELFF. CDR3 DNA: TGTGCCTGGATGGGAGGACTAACAAATACCGGGGAGCTGTTTTTT.

This chain connects TRBV3-1 (or the pseudogene TRBV3-2) to TRBJ2-3, with a weak D call TRBD2 (5 bases). Trimming removed 0 bases from V and 3 bases from J, with 10 bases in between. Germline V gene sequence: CDR1 LGHDT, CDR2 YNNKEL (reference sequence). The CDR3 loop spans 15 amino acids. The CDR3 spells CASSQDVLATDTQYF. In nucleotides, the CDR3 is TGTGCCAGCAGCCAAGATGTCCTAGCTACAGATACGCAGTATTTT.

The V call is TRBV2, the J call TRBJ1-5; D is perhaps TRBD1 (6 bases). The CDR3 sequence is 16 residues long. In germline, CDR1 is SNHLY, CDR2 FYNNEI. Trimming took 4 bases from V and 2 from J, leaving 15 bases between them. In DNA, the CDR3 is TGTGCCAGCAGTGGACCTCCCTCAGGGGGCAATCAGCCCCAGCATTTT. It is translated as CASSGPPSGGNQPQHF.

The CDR3 is CAISDRVDSTYEQYF. The CDR3 DNA reads as TGTGCCATCAGTGACCGGGTGGACAGCACCTACGAGCAGTACTTC. The chain uses TRBV10-3 and TRBJ2-7, with D possibly matching TRBD1 (6 bases). Germline values: CDR1 ENHRY, CDR2 SYGVKD. CDR3 size: 15 residues. V was cut by 3 bases and J by 2 bases, with 14 bases left in between.

This clone turned up a few times. This chain uses TRBV28 with TRBJ1-1, with 8 bases fitting TRBD1. Looked up from germline, CDR1 is MDHEN and CDR2 is SYDVKM. The CDR3 has 13 residues. The ends lost 7 bases at V and 1 base at J; junction bases unmatched: 2. CDR3 residues: CASIDRGNTEAFF. In DNA, the CDR3 is TGTGCCAGCATAGACAGGGGGAACACTGAAGCTTTCTTT.

This chain uses TRBV24-1 with TRBJ2-5; weak D call: TRBD2 (7 bases). Between the trimmed V and J ends, which lost 9 bases and 2 bases, there was a span of 24 bases. CDR3 size: 17 residues. Germline CDR1 is KGHDR and CDR2 is SFDVKD. The CDR3 reads CATEGRRGREGQETQYF. The DNA of the CDR3 is TGTGCCACCGAAGGCCGGCGGGGGCGCGAGGGTCAAGAGACCCAGTACTTC.

The chain has TRBV28 and TRBJ1-1; TRBD1 agrees at 9 bases. Germline V gene data show CDR1 as MDHEN and CDR2 as SYDVKM. V lost 7 bases, J lost 6 bases, and 21 bases stayed unmatched. This CDR3 is 18 amino acids long. As DNA, the CDR3 is TGTGCCAGCACCCAATCCCCTACAGGGGGCGAAATTCTCGCTGAAGCTTTCTTT. It specifies CASTQSPTGGEILAEAFF. Variable domain in full (rest from reference TRBV28 and TRBJ1-1): DVKVTQSSRYLVKRTGEKVFLECVQDMDHENMFWYRQDPGLGLRLIYFSYDVKMKEKGDIPEGYSVSREKKERFSLILESASTNQTSMYLCASTQSPTGGEILAEAFFGQGTRLTVV.

Here the CDR3 DNA reads TGTGCCAGTAGTAGGGGACAGGGGGCGTTGTATGGCTACACCTTC. As protein: CASSRGQGALYGYTF. The V call is TRBV19, the J call TRBJ1-2; 12 nucleotides match TRBD1. CDR1 is LNHDA and CDR2 is SQIVND in the germline V gene (reference sequence). CDR3 size: 15 residues. V was pared by 4 bases and J by 5 bases, with 5 bases of the junction left unmatched.

V is TRBV7-9 and J is TRBJ2-1, with 7 bases identical to TRBD1. V gave up 1 base and J gave up 0 bases; unmatched junction bases: 6. The CDR3 runs to 17 residues. Germline V CDR1 and CDR2: SEHNR, FQNEAQ (reference sequence). CDR3 sequence (DNA): TGTGCCAGCAGCTTAGATCAAGGGGGCATCTCCTACAATGAGCAGTTCTTC. Amino acid sequence: CASSLDQGGISYNEQFF.

J is TRBJ2-1 and V is TRBV11-3, with TRBD1 matching over 9 bases. CDR3 length: 15 residues. Germline lookup yields CDR1 SGHNT and CDR2 YENEEA. Losses at the gene ends were 5 bases for V and 4 bases for J; bases not matched to a gene: 6. CDR3 residues: CASSPRGQGYNEQFF. The CDR3 coding sequence is TGTGCCAGCAGCCCGAGGGGACAGGGATACAATGAGCAGTTCTTC.

Comment on this clone: Sequence at one end of the junction differs from germline and may be a read error. The J gene is TRBJ2-7, the V gene TRBV6-5, with TRBD1 matching 10 bases. Germline V CDR1 and CDR2: MNHEY, SVGAGI. This CDR3 comprises 16 residues. CDR3: CASTYRTGGIPVEQYF. DNA of the CDR3: TGTGCCAGCACTTACAGGACAGGGGGAATTCCAGTCGAGCAGTACTTC.

The chain carries TRBV4-1 and TRBJ2-3, with 11 bases aligning to TRBD2. The CDR3 runs to 15 residues. V was clipped by 4 bases and J by 5 bases; unmatched bases: 5. CDR1 is MGHRA, CDR2 YSYEKL, per germline. CDR3 DNA: TGCGCCAGCAGCCTTAGCGGGAGGGCCGGAGATACGCAGTATTTT. Its translation: CASSLSGRAGDTQYF.

V usage is TRBV3-1 (or the pseudogene TRBV3-2) and J usage is TRBJ2-3; 9 positions agree with TRBD2. The CDR3 has 14 amino acids. From germline, CDR1 is LGHDT and CDR2 YNNKEL (reference sequence). J lost 6 bases, V lost 8 bases, and 9 bases had no gene match. The CDR3 sequence: CASRFGREGDTQYF. CDR3 bases: TGTGCCAGCCGTTTTGGGCGGGAGGGCGATACGCAGTATTTT.

This chain joins TRBV5-4 and TRBJ1-6; the match to TRBD1 covers 7 bases. Germline V lookup: CDR1 SGHNT, CDR2 YYREEE (reference sequence). CDR3 length: 15 residues. The junction had 13 bases not matched to a gene; V was cut back by 2 bases and J by 14 bases. The CDR3 nucleotides read TGTGCCAGCAGCTTAGACAGGGATCCGGGAAAAGCCCTCCACTTT. Amino acid sequence: CASSLDRDPGKALHF.

The chain combines TRBV2 with TRBJ2-7; 8 bases line up with TRBD1. The V and J ends lost 11 bases and 3 bases, in that order; junction bases with no gene match: 9. The germline CDR1 and CDR2 sequences are SNHLY and FYNNEI. The length of the CDR3 is 13 residues. CDR3 region: CAVGGTGVYEQYF. Here the CDR3 DNA reads TGTGCCGTCGGTGGGACAGGAGTCTACGAGCAGTACTTC.

V is TRBV20-1 and J is TRBJ1-5; unclear D gene. The germline V and J ends were trimmed by 3 bases and 4 bases, with 13 bases remaining between them. Per the germline V gene, CDR1 is DFQATT and CDR2 is SNEGSKA (reference sequence). The CDR3 length is 14 residues. In DNA form, the CDR3 reads TGCAGTGCTAGTTCCCGGCGGGGAAATCAGCCCCAGCATTTT. It translates to CSASSRRGNQPQHF.

The CDR3 DNA is TGTGCCACCAGTGAGCGGACACATTCTAGCACAGATACGCAGTATTTT. This gives the protein CATSERTHSSTDTQYF. V is TRBV24-1 and J is TRBJ2-3; tentative D call: TRBD1 (5 bases). This CDR3 has 16 amino acids. Germline CDR1 and CDR2: KGHDR and SFDVKD. Trimming removed 4 bases at V and 0 bases at J, with 13 bases between.

The rearrangement uses TRBV7-9 and TRBJ2-5, with 10 bases matching TRBD1. The CDR3 is 16 amino acids. Germline V gene data show CDR1 as SEHNR and CDR2 as FQNEAQ (reference sequence). The J segment lost 4 bases and the V segment lost 3 bases, leaving 8 bases of the junction unmatched. The CDR3 DNA reads TGTGCCAGCAGCTTTCCTGGGACAGGGGTGCGAGAGACCCAGTACTTC. It translates to CASSFPGTGVRETQYF. Based on the CDR3 plus reference TRBV7-9 and TRBJ2-5, the full variable domain is DTGVSQNPRHKITKRGQNVTFRCDPISEHNRLYWYRQTLGQGPEFLTYFQNEAQLEKSRLLSDRFSAERPKGSFSTLEIQRTEQGDSAMYLCASSFPGTGVRETQYFGPGTRLLVL.

This clone was observed a few times. The chain is built from TRBV6-5 and TRBJ1-1, with a weak D call TRBD1 (5 bases). Germline lookup yields CDR1 MNHEY and CDR2 SVGAGI. Between the trimmed V and J ends, which lost 6 bases and 10 bases, there was a span of 18 bases. The length of the CDR3 is 13 residues. CDR3 coding DNA: TGTGCCAGCAGATTCGGGGGTACGCGGGGAGCTTTCTTT. Protein: CASRFGGTRGAFF.